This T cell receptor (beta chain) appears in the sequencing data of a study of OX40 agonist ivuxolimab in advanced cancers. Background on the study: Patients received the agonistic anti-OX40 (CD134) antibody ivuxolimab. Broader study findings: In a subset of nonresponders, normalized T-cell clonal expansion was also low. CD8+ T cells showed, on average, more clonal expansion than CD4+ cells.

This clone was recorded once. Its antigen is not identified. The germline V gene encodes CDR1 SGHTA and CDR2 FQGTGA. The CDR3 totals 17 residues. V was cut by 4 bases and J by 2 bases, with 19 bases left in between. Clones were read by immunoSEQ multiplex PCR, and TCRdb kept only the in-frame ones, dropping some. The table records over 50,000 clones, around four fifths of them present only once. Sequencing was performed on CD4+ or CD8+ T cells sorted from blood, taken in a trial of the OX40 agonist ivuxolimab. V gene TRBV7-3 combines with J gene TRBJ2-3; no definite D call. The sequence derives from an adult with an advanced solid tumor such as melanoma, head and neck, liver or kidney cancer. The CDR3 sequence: CASSSRTQTRYTDTQYF. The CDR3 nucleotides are TGTGCCAGCAGCTCTCGAACCCAGACGAGGTACACAGATACGCAGTATTTT.